The clone carrying this T cell receptor beta chain was counted once. This specimen belongs to a study of T cell changes during pregnancy in multiple sclerosis. Assay: immunoSEQ multiplex PCR; the TCRdb copy retains only in-frame clones and omits some. The sample holds 69,000 or so clones; approximately 90% are singletons and the top ten take approximately 1.4%. The sequence was collected from a female donor with multiple sclerosis, enrolled in a pregnancy study. The sample was peripheral blood, taken in the third trimester of pregnancy.

The chain's CDR3 is CASSPQVTGGPHGELFF. The CDR3, as DNA: TGTGCCAGCAGCCCTCAAGTGACGGGGGGGCCCCACGGGGAGCTGTTTTTT. The rearrangement links TRBV9 to TRBJ2-2, with 8 bases that match TRBD2. The germline gives CDR1 SGDLS, CDR2 YYNGEE. The length of the CDR3 is 17 residues. V lost 4 bases, J lost 7 bases, and 15 bases stayed unmatched.